This T cell receptor beta chain originates from a study of T cell repertoires in cytomegalovirus infection. MiXCR, applied by TCRdb to the reads, yields one record per CDR3 protein. The sample includes under 850,000 distinct CDR3 sequences, 30% to 35% seen only once; the top ten take 15% to 20%. For this clonotype: The antigen is not known.

V dropped 5 bases and J dropped 5; count of bases not matched to a gene: 14. CDR3 size: 17 residues. CDR1 and CDR2 (germline): SEHNR, FQNEAQ (reference sequence). This clonotype was obtained from a human donor in good health (CMV status not recorded). Some clones in this sample may be carry-over from other donors' samples. This chain uses TRBV7-9 with TRBJ2-5; 10 nucleotides agree with TRBD2. The specimen was cultured PBMCs, collected from culture after CMV antigen stimulation. DNA for the CDR3: TGTGCCAGCAGCCCGGCTAGCGGGAGATCGTCCTCCGAGACCCAGTACTTC. Its protein product is CASSPASGRSSSETQYF. Together with reference TRBV7-9 and TRBJ2-5, the CDR3 gives the full variable domain: DTGVSQNPRHKITKRGQNVTFRCDPISEHNRLYWYRQTLGQGPEFLTYFQNEAQLEKSRLLSDRFSAERPKGSFSTLEIQRTEQGDSAMYLCASSPASGRSSSETQYFGPGTRLLVL.